The 27 T cell receptor beta chains in this list originate from one sample, sequenced in a study of CXCR3-negative and CXCR3-positive naive CD8 T cells. With UMI labels, 5' RACE was used to prepare the TRB cDNA libraries. Following a re-call of the 5' RACE reads, TCRdb has one entry per CDR3 protein and lacks DNA. This repertoire comprises approximately 5,800 distinct CDR3 sequences; its ten largest clones make up 1.7%. The specimen sequenced was naive CXCR3- CD8+ T cells from blood. Documented subset: CD45RO-CCR7+CD27+CD95- naive CD8+ T cells lacking CXCR3 (TNR3-). The receptors stem from a human donor in good health. Some clones in this sample may be carry-over from other donors' samples.

This clonotype is called medium-sized (0.01 to 0.1%) based on its frequency. CDR3 loop: CASSGVTGEHTGELFF. V usage is TRBV12-3 or TRBV12-4 and J usage is TRBJ2-2; without DNA, the TCRdb call of TRBD1 cannot be checked. This CDR3 spans 16 amino acids.

This CDR3 is CASSLGGQGPNTGEQIF. V and J are TRBV13 and TRBJ2-2; the D call from TCRdb, TRBD1, cannot be confirmed without DNA. This CDR3 region has 17 residues. Germline CDR1 is PRHDT and CDR2 is FYEKMQ (reference sequence).

V gene TRBV29-1 combines with J gene TRBJ2-7. The CDR3 contains 13 residues. Germline V gene data show CDR1 as SQVTM and CDR2 as ANQGSEA. The CDR3 sequence is CSVETGTSYEQYF.

Its frequency marks this clonotype as medium-sized. J is TRBJ2-1 and V is TRBV27. Per germline, CDR1 MNHEY and CDR2 SMNVEV (reference sequence). The CDR3 totals 15 residues. The chain's CDR3 is CASSLTGISYNEQFF.

The J gene is TRBJ2-7, the V gene TRBV12-3 or TRBV12-4. The CDR3 extends over 13 amino acids. CDR3 in amino acids: CASSRQASYEQYF.

This clonotype is identified as medium-sized from frequency. The CDR3 spells CASSLGPQGNTGELFF. The gene calls are TRBV5-6 and TRBJ2-2; the D gene TCRdb calls, TRBD1, cannot be checked with no DNA. CDR1 and CDR2 (germline): SGHDT, YYEEEE. The CDR3 has 16 residues.

Considering frequency, this clonotype is medium-sized (0.01 to 0.1%). The chain uses TRBV4-1 and TRBJ2-5. Germline V gene lookup returns CDR1 MGHRA and CDR2 YSYEKL. The CDR3 totals 14 residues. This CDR3 is CASSQGQELNTQYF.

This chain's CDR3 is CATSHDSPRNEQFF. The chain uses TRBV24-1 and TRBJ2-1; TCRdb names TRBD2, which stays unverified in the absence of DNA. Looked up from germline, CDR1 is KGHDR and CDR2 is SFDVKD. There are 14 residues in the CDR3.

This clonotype is classed as medium-sized (0.01 to 0.1%) by frequency. The chain uses TRBV29-1 and TRBJ2-7. Germline-derived CDR1 and CDR2 are SQVTM and ANQGSEA. The CDR3 spans 14 residues. The CDR3 loop is CSVVRREGTYEQYF.

This clonotype registers medium-sized by frequency. This CDR3 is CSVDGGYTNEKLFF. V and J are TRBV29-1 and TRBJ1-4. The CDR3 loop spans 14 amino acids. Germline CDR1 is SQVTM and CDR2 is ANQGSEA.

V is TRBV7-2 and J is TRBJ2-3; without DNA, the TCRdb call of TRBD1 cannot be checked. The CDR3 is 14 residues long. Germline values: CDR1 SGHTA, CDR2 FQGNSA. The CDR3 region is CASSLVGAADTQYF.

Its frequency marks this clonotype as medium-sized. The chain has TRBV7-2 and TRBJ2-7; the TCRdb D gene call, TRBD2, has no DNA to confirm it. The germline gives CDR1 SGHTA, CDR2 FQGNSA. The CDR3 has 17 amino acids. CDR3 loop: CASSLALTSGSWAEQYF.

This clonotype registers medium-sized (0.01 to 0.1%) by frequency. J is TRBJ2-5 and V is TRBV3-1; as DNA is missing, the TRBD2 call by TCRdb cannot be tested. Germline V gene lookup returns CDR1 LGHDT and CDR2 YNNKEL (reference sequence). This CDR3 spans 15 amino acids. CDR3 amino acids: CASHSASVLQETQYF.

V gene TRBV20-1 combines with J gene TRBJ2-2. Germline CDR1 DFQATT, CDR2 SNEGSKA (reference sequence). This CDR3 is built from 13 residues. The CDR3 sequence: CSARWGATGELFF.

The J gene is TRBJ2-7, the V gene TRBV3-1. CDR1 and CDR2 (germline): LGHDT, YNNKEL (reference sequence). This CDR3 is built from 14 residues. The CDR3 loop is CASSQDLQPYEQYF.

Measured by frequency, this clonotype is medium-sized. The genes are TRBV5-1 and TRBJ2-2; without DNA, the TCRdb call of TRBD2 cannot be checked. There are 17 residues in the CDR3. Germline values: CDR1 SGHRS, CDR2 YFSETQ. CDR3 region: CASSLKGLAGAVGELFF.

The rearrangement uses TRBV29-1 and TRBJ1-4; TCRdb's D call of TRBD1 is untestable without DNA. CDR1 and CDR2 from the germline V gene are SQVTM and ANQGSEA. The CDR3 totals 15 residues. CDR3 amino acids: CSVGPTGLIREKLFF.

The genes are TRBV6-6 and TRBJ2-3; lacking DNA, the TRBD1 call made by TCRdb goes unchecked. Germline CDR1 MNHNY, CDR2 SVGAGI (reference sequence). The CDR3 runs to 16 residues. Here the CDR3 reads CASSYWPGSTTDTQYF.

The chain uses TRBV7-9 and TRBJ2-7; TCRdb outputs TRBD1, but without DNA this stays unchecked. The CDR3 runs 13 residues. Germline CDR1 reads SEHNR; CDR2 reads FQNEAQ (reference sequence). CDR3 protein: CASSPRAAGEQYF.

This chain connects TRBV14 to TRBJ2-1; TCRdb's D gene call, TRBD1, goes unchecked for lack of DNA. Germline CDR1 and CDR2: SGHDN and FVKESK. The CDR3 extends over 15 amino acids. This chain's CDR3 is CASSLDTSSYNEQFF.

In terms of frequency, this clonotype is medium-sized. This chain links TRBV6-2 or TRBV6-3 with TRBJ2-7; TCRdb's D call of TRBD1 is untestable without DNA. The CDR3 extends over 15 amino acids. The germline V gene has CDR1 MNHEY and CDR2 SVGEGT. This CDR3 is CASSSRDRGLYEQYF.

The chain is built from TRBV29-1 and TRBJ2-5; there is no DNA to check the TCRdb D call of TRBD1. CDR3 length equals 13 residues. CDR1 SQVTM and CDR2 ANQGSEA come from the germline V gene. The CDR3 here is CSVPGQLQETQYF.

V usage is TRBV6-5 and J usage is TRBJ2-5; the TCRdb D gene call, TRBD1, has no DNA to confirm it. CDR3 length: 11 amino acids. Germline CDR1 MNHEY, CDR2 SVGAGI. CDR3 protein: CASSGERGQYF.

This sequence joins TRBV19 and TRBJ2-7; the TRBD2 assignment by TCRdb is unverifiable without DNA. Germline CDR1 reads LNHDA; CDR2 reads SQIVND (reference sequence). The CDR3 is 14 residues long. Here the CDR3 reads CASSPSLGTYEQYF.

This clonotype is identified as medium-sized from frequency. The genes are TRBV20-1 and TRBJ1-3; as DNA is missing, the TRBD1 call by TCRdb cannot be tested. From germline, CDR1 is DFQATT and CDR2 SNEGSKA (reference sequence). There are 15 residues in the CDR3. The CDR3 loop is CSARDPGEPGNTIYF.

In terms of frequency, this clonotype is medium-sized (0.01 to 0.1%). This chain links TRBV13 with TRBJ2-2; the D gene TCRdb calls, TRBD2, cannot be checked with no DNA. The germline V gene encodes CDR1 PRHDT and CDR2 FYEKMQ (reference sequence). The CDR3 extends over 18 amino acids. CDR3 protein: CASSLLAGGPLNTGELFF.

The V gene is TRBV29-1, the J gene TRBJ2-2. This CDR3 is built from 12 residues. Per the germline V gene, CDR1 is SQVTM and CDR2 is ANQGSEA. CDR3: CSVVRGTGELFF.